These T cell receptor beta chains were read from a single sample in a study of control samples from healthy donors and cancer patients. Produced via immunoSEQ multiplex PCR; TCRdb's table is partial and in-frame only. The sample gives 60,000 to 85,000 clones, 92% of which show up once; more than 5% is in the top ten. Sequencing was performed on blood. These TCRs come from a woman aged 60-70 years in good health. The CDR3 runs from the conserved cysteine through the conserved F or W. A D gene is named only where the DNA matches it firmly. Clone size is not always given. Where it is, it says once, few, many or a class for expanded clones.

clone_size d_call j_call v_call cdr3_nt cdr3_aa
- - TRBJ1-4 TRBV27 TGTGCCAGCAGTTCACGCCCCGCGGGTAATGAAAAACTGTTTTTT CASSSRPAGNEKLFF
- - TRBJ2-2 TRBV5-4 TGTGCCAGCAGCTTACCCCAGGGAGGAAGTACCGGGGAGCTGTTTTTT CASSLPQGGSTGELFF
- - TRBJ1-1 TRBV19 TGTGCCAGTAGTATATTAGGGAAAACTGAAGCTTTCTTT CASSILGKTEAFF
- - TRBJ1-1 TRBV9 TGTGCCAGCAGCGGGGGGCCTTTGGGCACTGAAGCTTTCTTT CASSGGPLGTEAFF
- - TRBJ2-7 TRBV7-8 TGTGCCAGCAGCTTAACAGGGAACGAGCAGTACTTC CASSLTGNEQYF
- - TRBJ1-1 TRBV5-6 TGTGCCAGCAGCCGATCTGGGAGAACTGAAGCTTTCTTT CASSRSGRTEAFF
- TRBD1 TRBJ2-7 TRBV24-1 TGTGCCACCAGTGATCCCCGGGACAGCAACTACGAGCAGTACTTC CATSDPRDSNYEQYF
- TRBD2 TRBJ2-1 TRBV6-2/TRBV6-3 TGTGCCAGCAGTCTAGCGGGAGGACCCTCCTACAATGAGCAGTTCTTC CASSLAGGPSYNEQFF
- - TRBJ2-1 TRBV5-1 TGCGCCAGCAGCTTAGGCCAGGGTTCCTACAATGAGCAGTTCTTC CASSLGQGSYNEQFF
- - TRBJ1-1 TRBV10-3 TGTGCCATCAGTGTAAGGGGCAGAAACGCTGAAGCTTTCTTT CAISVRGRNAEAFF
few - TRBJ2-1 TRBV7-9 TGTGCCAGCAGCCTTCCTAGGGGGGCCGGTACCGAGCAGTTCTTC CASSLPRGAGTEQFF
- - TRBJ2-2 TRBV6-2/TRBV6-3 TGTGCCAGCAGTTACCTTTGGGGCCGGCGGGGCGGGGAGCTGTTTTTT CASSYLWGRRGGELFF
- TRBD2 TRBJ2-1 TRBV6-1 TGTGCCAGCAGTGAGGGACTAGCGGGAGGGAGTGAGGAGCAGTTCTTC CASSEGLAGGSEEQFF
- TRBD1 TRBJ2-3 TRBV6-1 TGTGCCAGCAGTGAGCTCCGGGACAGCTCCCTTGGTACGCAGTATTTT CASSELRDSSLGTQYF
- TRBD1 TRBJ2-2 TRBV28 TGTGCCAGCACCTTGAACGGACAGGTGACCGGGGAGCTGTTTTTT CASTLNGQVTGELFF
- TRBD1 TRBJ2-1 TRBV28 TGTGCCAGCAGTCCCGGGACAGGGAACGAGCAGTTCTTC CASSPGTGNEQFF
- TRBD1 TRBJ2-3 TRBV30 TGTGCCTGGAACCACGGGACAGGGGGAGCAGATACGCAGTATTTT CAWNHGTGGADTQYF
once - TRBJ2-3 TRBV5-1 TGCGCCAGCAGCTCTTCGACAGTGGGGGCAGATACGCAGTATTTT CASSSSTVGADTQYF
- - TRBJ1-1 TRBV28 TGTGCCAGCAGGGACACCTTGAACACTGAAGCTTTCTTT CASRDTLNTEAFF
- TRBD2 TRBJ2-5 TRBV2 TGTGCCAGCACCCCGAGGGAGGGGTTGCGAGAGACCCAGTACTTC CASTPREGLRETQYF
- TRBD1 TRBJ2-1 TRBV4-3 TGCGCCAGCAGCCAAGATACAGGGGGGTCTTACAATGAGCAGTTCTTC CASSQDTGGSYNEQFF
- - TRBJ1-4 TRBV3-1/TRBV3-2 TGTGCCAGCAGCCTCCGTGGGGGCCTGAGTGAAAAACTGTTTTTT CASSLRGGLSEKLFF
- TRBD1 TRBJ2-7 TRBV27 TGTGCCAGCAGTGCGGGGGACAGGGGGACTAACGAGCAGTACTTC CASSAGDRGTNEQYF
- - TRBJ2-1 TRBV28 TGTGCCAGCAGTCTCGCGCCTTCTTCCTACAATGAGCAGTTCTTC CASSLAPSSYNEQFF
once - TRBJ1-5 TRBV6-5 TGTGCCAGCAGCAGAACAGGGCCCGCTCAGCCCCAGCATTTT CASSRTGPAQPQHF
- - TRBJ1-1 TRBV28 TGTGCCAGCAGTTTAATGGGCGACAGAGCTTTCTTT CASSLMGDRAFF
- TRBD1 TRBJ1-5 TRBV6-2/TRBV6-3 TGTGCCAGCAGTTGGACAGGGGCGGGCCAGCCCCAGCATTTT CASSWTGAGQPQHF
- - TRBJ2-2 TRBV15 TGTGCCACCAGCCTCGGACAGACTAACACCGGGGAGCTGTTTTTT CATSLGQTNTGELFF
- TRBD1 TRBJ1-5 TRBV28 TGTGCCAGCAGTACCCAGACAGGGGGTATTCAGCCCCAGCATTTT CASSTQTGGIQPQHF
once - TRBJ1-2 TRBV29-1 TGCAGCGTTACGACAGAAACCTATGGCTACACCTTC CSVTTETYGYTF
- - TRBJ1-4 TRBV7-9 TGTGCCAGCAGCTCCGAAACGTCCGAAAAACTGTTTTTT CASSSETSEKLFF
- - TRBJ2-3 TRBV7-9 TGTGCCAGCAACATAGTGGGAGCTAGCACAGATACGCAGTATTTT CASNIVGASTDTQYF
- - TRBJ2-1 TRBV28 TGTGCCAGCAGTAGAACAGGGAGTAAGTACAATGAGCAGTTCTTC CASSRTGSKYNEQFF
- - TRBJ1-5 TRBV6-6 TGTGCCAGCAGCCTCTGGGGCAATCAGCCCCAGCATTTT CASSLWGNQPQHF
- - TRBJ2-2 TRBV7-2 TGTGCCAGCAGCTTCTATAGAAACACCGGGGAGCTGTTTTTT CASSFYRNTGELFF
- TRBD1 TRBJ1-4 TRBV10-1 TGCGCCAGCAGTGAGGGAGGACAGGGAAGGAAACTGTTTTTT CASSEGGQGRKLFF
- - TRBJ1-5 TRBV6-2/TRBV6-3 TGTGCCAGCAGTGCGGGACATAGCAATCAGCCCCAGCATTTT CASSAGHSNQPQHF
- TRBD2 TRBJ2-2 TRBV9 TGTGCCAGCAGCCCCCGACTAGCGGTGAACACCGGGGAGCTGTTTTTT CASSPRLAVNTGELFF
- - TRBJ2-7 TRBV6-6 TGTGCCAGCAGTTACTCGTCGGGTGAGCAGTACTTC CASSYSSGEQYF
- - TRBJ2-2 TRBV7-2 TGTGCCAGCAGCCAAGATCTGGCGAACACCGGGGAGCTGTTTTTT CASSQDLANTGELFF
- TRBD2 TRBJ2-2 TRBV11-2 TGTGCCAGCAGCCGCCTAGCGGGAGGAAACACCGGGGAGCTGTTTTTT CASSRLAGGNTGELFF
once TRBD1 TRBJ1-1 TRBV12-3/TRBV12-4 TGTGCCAGCAGGGGACAGGTTAACACTGAAGCTTTCTTT CASRGQVNTEAFF
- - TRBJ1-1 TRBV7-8 TGTGCCAGCAGCTTAAGGGAAGGTGGTGGCACTGAAGCTTTCTTT CASSLREGGGTEAFF
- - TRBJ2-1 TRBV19 TGTGCCAGTAGTCCTGGCAGGGGCTATGAGCAGTTCTTC CASSPGRGYEQFF
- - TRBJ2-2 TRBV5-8 TGTGCCAGCAGCTTAGCAGGGTCCACCGGGGAGCTGTTTTTT CASSLAGSTGELFF
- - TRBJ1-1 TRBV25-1 TGTGCCAGCAGTGAACAAGCAGGGCTGAACACTGAAGCTTTCTTT CASSEQAGLNTEAFF